This T cell receptor (beta chain) originates from a study of memory CD4+ T cells and cytomegalovirus serostatus (dated by TCRdb to about 2019). Background on the whole study: A total of about 33 healthy Belgian adults, of whom 9 were CMV seropositive and roughly 25 were CMV seronegative, were included in the cohort. CD4+ memory TCRbeta repertoires of a Belgian cohort with known cytomegalovirus serostatus were sequenced in order to replicate a published TCR-based CMV serostatus classifier.

CDR1 and CDR2, per the germline V gene, are MNHNS and SASEGT. The CDR3 measures 14 amino acids from cysteine to phenylalanine. Only the CDR3 region is kept as DNA, spanning 42 bases read in frame from base 1. Ends trimmed: V by 4 bases, J by 4 bases; bases unmatched to a gene: 6. Study-wide findings and limitations: CMV serostatus prediction reached a median bootstrapped AUC of about 0.96 with the original framework and 0.85 to 0.91 with a US-trained random forest. The results were interpreted as suggesting that the CMV-associated TCR signature is largely present in the CD4+ memory repertoire. A median bootstrapped AUC of around 0.95 with a 95% CI of 0.76-1.00 was achieved on the Belgian cohort by the original-framework classifier. Of 164 previously reported CMV-associated TCRbeta sequences, some 67 appeared in the CD4+ memory repertoires, each in one to five individuals. Only CD4+CD45RO+ memory cells were sequenced, in contrast to the original study, which included naive and memory CD4+ and CD8+ populations.

The Quick-DNA Microprep Kit was used to extract genomic DNA from the sorted cells. Amplification of TCRbeta DNA was done with the immunoSEQ hsTCRbeta kit, following the protocol from the manufacturer. An Illumina MiSeq instrument was used to sequence the TCRbeta libraries. From the authors' description of their analysis: Following removal of out-of-frame sequences, about 2,200,000 distinct TCRbeta sequences were retained, with an average of about 70,000 per individual. Each individual was scored using the number of some 160 previously reported CMV-associated TCRbeta sequences that the individual carried and the total number of productive distinct TCRbeta sequences. A beta-binomial model was reimplemented in Python, and random forests from scikit-learn, run with default parameters, were trained on data from the US cohort. Classifier performance on the Belgian cohort was summarized as median AUC with percentile confidence intervals calculated over 10,000 bootstrap iterations. In its TCRdb copy, this immuneACCESS table keeps in-frame sequences only and misses some clones. Where compared with another copy, unresolved V genes explain less than half of these, and the others have no known cause. V and J calls and clone size follow that table, whereas D and trimming were derived from the DNA. This sample holds 50,000 to 65,000 clones; about 83% were observed only once. The ten top clones hold roughly 2% of the sample.

A FACSAria II was used to sort memory CD4+ T cells, defined as single viable CD3+CD4+CD8-CD45RO+ cells. CMV serostatus was determined using a Roche Elecsys assay that detects serum IgG against CMV pp150, pp28, p38 and p52. Once the samples were thawed, total CD4+ T cells were enriched through positive selection using CD4 magnetic microbeads. The samples came from a separate study whose specific focus was interrogating the CD4+ T cell memory repertoire. Peripheral blood mononuclear cells were isolated and cryopreserved following standard operating procedures; serum was stored at -80 °C. The staining used CD3-PerCP (BW264/56), CD4-APC (RPA-T4), CD45RO-PE (UCHT1) and CD8-Pacific Orange (3B5) antibodies, and Sytox blue was used to exclude non-viable cells. With respect to this clone: The target of this receptor is not known. No much larger clonotype is one base removed from it; base qualities were not supplied.

Rearrangement joined TRBV6-1 to TRBJ1-1, with 7 junctional bases fitting TRBD1. Sequenced input: memory CD4+ T cells from blood. This receptor was taken from an adult in good health and CMV-seropositive. The CDR3 protein sequence reads: CASSGETGSTEAFF. The nucleotide sequence is TGTGCCAGCAGTGGGGAGACAGGGAGCACTGAAGCTTTCTTT.